This T cell receptor (beta chain) was identified during a study of blood T cell repertoires in COVID-19. As for the study in general: Spain, Italy and the United States supplied samples that represented acute and convalescent COVID-19. Sources were T cells, B-cell-depleted T cells, or PBMCs; the material itself was cDNA or gDNA.

The V and J ends lost 6 bases and 11 bases respectively, with 22 bases between them. Germline lookup yields CDR1 MRHNA and CDR2 SNTAGT. CDR3 size: 14 residues. As handled by the study authors: Reference gene primer amplification in the assay estimated nucleated cell counts. Profiled with immunoSEQ multiplex PCR; TCRdb holds only in-frame clones, not every one. V and J calls and clone size are those listed in that table; D and trimming were worked out from the DNA. The repertoire holds 70,000 to 80,000 clones, with 75% to 95% as singletons. This clonotype was sampled from an older woman with active COVID-19. The V and J genes are TRBV6-4 and TRBJ1-1, with a possible D match to TRBD1 (5 bases). Sequencing input: peripheral blood. CDR3: CASSPGVGSGTAFF. The CDR3 DNA reads as TGTGCCAGCAGCCCGGGGGTAGGGAGTGGGACGGCTTTCTTT.